This is a list of T cell receptor beta chains from one sample in a study of blood T cells in healthy people across ages. TCRdb re-called the 5' RACE reads with MiXCR, one entry per CDR3 protein. The table records about 500,000 distinct CDR3 sequences, more than 20% of them present only once. These records were also assigned to another study, of T cells of mothers and their children.

The source material was blood. These receptors were taken from a boy between 10 and 17 years old in good health. Each CDR3 is given with its conserved first and last residue. D genes are given only for firm matches. Clone size appears in some rows only: once, few, many, or a class for an expanded clone.

D: TRBD1; size: NA; J: TRBJ1-1; V: TRBV18; CDR3: CASSPTPGQGPTEAFF; DNA: TGTGCCAGCTCACCTACCCCGGGACAGGGGCCCACTGAAGCTTTCTTT
D: NA; size: few; J: TRBJ1-1; V: TRBV13; CDR3: CASSLRGSTEAFF; DNA: TGTGCCAGCAGCTTAAGGGGGAGCACTGAAGCTTTCTTT
D: NA; size: few; J: TRBJ2-3; V: TRBV18; CDR3: CASSLARDTQYF; DNA: TGTGCCAGCTCCCTGGCCCGAGATACGCAGTATTTT
D: NA; size: few; J: TRBJ2-2; V: TRBV20-1; CDR3: CSASAGVGGELFF; DNA: TGCAGTGCTAGTGCTGGGGTCGGCGGGGAGCTGTTTTTT
D: TRBD2; size: few; J: TRBJ2-2; V: TRBV3-1; CDR3: CASSQELFMDLAGGNTGELFF; DNA: TGTGCCAGCAGCCAAGAATTATTCATGGACCTAGCGGGAGGGAACACCGGGGAGCTGTTTTTT
D: TRBD1; size: NA; J: TRBJ1-1; V: TRBV6-1; CDR3: CASSPSNRGPQNTEAFF; DNA: TGTGCCAGCAGTCCCTCTAACAGGGGACCCCAGAACACTGAAGCTTTCTTT
D: NA; size: NA; J: TRBJ1-3; V: TRBV7-2; CDR3: CASSLTQGGNTIYF; DNA: TGTGCCAGCAGCTTAACGCAGGGTGGAAACACCATATATTTT
D: NA; size: NA; J: TRBJ2-1; V: TRBV24-1; CDR3: CATSDNGPVVYEQFF; DNA: TGTGCCACCAGTGATAATGGACCAGTAGTCTATGAGCAGTTCTTC
D: NA; size: once; J: TRBJ1-3; V: TRBV5-1; CDR3: CASSLGGDYGSTIYF; DNA: TGCGCCAGCAGCTTGGGAGGGGACTACGGAAGCACCATATATTTT
D: NA; size: many; J: TRBJ2-5; V: TRBV7-9; CDR3: CASSFVLGQEETQYF; DNA: TGTGCCAGCAGCTTCGTGCTGGGCCAAGAAGAGACCCAGTACTTC
D: TRBD2; size: NA; J: TRBJ2-7; V: TRBV29-1; CDR3: CSVGGLAGHEQYF; DNA: TGCAGCGTTGGGGGACTAGCGGGGCACGAGCAGTACTTC
D: NA; size: many; J: TRBJ2-2; V: TRBV13; CDR3: CASSLGAAATGELFF; DNA: TGTGCCAGCAGCTTAGGAGCGGCCGCCACCGGGGAGCTGTTTTTT
D: NA; size: NA; J: TRBJ2-3; V: TRBV30; CDR3: CAWRVQGLSTDTQYF; DNA: TGTGCCTGGAGGGTACAGGGCTTAAGCACAGATACGCAGTATTTT
D: TRBD2; size: few; J: TRBJ2-7; V: TRBV30; CDR3: CAWSVREGRARNYEQYF; DNA: TGTGCCTGGAGTGTACGCGAAGGGAGGGCTCGGAACTACGAGCAGTACTTC
D: TRBD1; size: NA; J: TRBJ1-1; V: TRBV18; CDR3: CASSPVGQPMNTEAFF; DNA: TGTGCCAGCTCGCCTGTGGGACAGCCCATGAACACTGAAGCTTTCTTT
D: NA; size: few; J: TRBJ2-3; V: TRBV12-3/TRBV12-4; CDR3: CASSPQLVRSDTQYF; DNA: TGTGCCAGCAGTCCACAACTAGTACGGTCAGATACGCAGTATTTT
D: NA; size: few; J: TRBJ1-4; V: TRBV27; CDR3: CASSKWASFNEKLFF; DNA: TGTGCCAGCAGCAAATGGGCTTCGTTTAATGAAAAACTGTTTTTT
D: TRBD2; size: few; J: TRBJ2-2; V: TRBV7-9; CDR3: CASTRGEGTTNTGELFF; DNA: TGTGCCAGCACCCGAGGGGAGGGGACTACGAACACCGGGGAGCTGTTTTTT
D: NA; size: few; J: TRBJ2-2; V: TRBV20-1; CDR3: CSARDLRVTNTGELFF; DNA: TGCAGTGCTAGAGATCTAAGGGTTACAAACACCGGGGAGCTGTTTTTT
D: NA; size: NA; J: TRBJ2-7; V: TRBV20-1; CDR3: CSARLLANVYEQYF; DNA: TGCAGTGCTAGACTGTTAGCCAACGTCTACGAGCAGTACTTC
D: TRBD1; size: NA; J: TRBJ1-1; V: TRBV28; CDR3: CASSFDYYRGLPEAFF; DNA: TGTGCCAGCAGTTTTGACTATTACAGGGGCCTCCCTGAAGCTTTCTTT
D: TRBD2; size: NA; J: TRBJ2-1; V: TRBV11-2; CDR3: CASSLERGGRNEQFF; DNA: TGTGCCAGCAGCTTAGAGCGGGGGGGTCGCAATGAGCAGTTCTTC
D: NA; size: few; J: TRBJ1-2; V: TRBV7-2; CDR3: CASSEGTLVKPYGYTF; DNA: TGTGCCAGCAGCGAAGGGACGCTAGTAAAACCCTATGGCTACACCTTC
D: NA; size: once; J: TRBJ2-5; V: TRBV12-3/TRBV12-4; CDR3: CASSLNIVSQETQYF; DNA: TGTGCCAGCAGTTTAAATATCGTCAGCCAAGAGACCCAGTACTTC
D: TRBD1; size: NA; J: TRBJ1-2; V: TRBV29-1; CDR3: CSVEWDRGYGYTF; DNA: TGCAGCGTTGAGTGGGACAGGGGATATGGCTACACCTTC
D: TRBD1; size: NA; J: TRBJ1-1; V: TRBV27; CDR3: CASSKMTGVDTEAFF; DNA: TGTGCCAGCAGTAAGATGACAGGGGTGGACACTGAAGCTTTCTTT
D: TRBD1; size: many; J: TRBJ1-5; V: TRBV29-1; CDR3: CSVGAGGGQPQHF; DNA: TGCAGCGTTGGGGCAGGGGGCGGACAGCCCCAGCATTTT
D: TRBD1; size: few; J: TRBJ1-4; V: TRBV9; CDR3: CASSGPGQGTEKLFF; DNA: TGTGCCAGCAGCGGCCCGGGACAGGGGACTGAAAAACTGTTTTTT
D: NA; size: few; J: TRBJ2-7; V: TRBV4-3; CDR3: CASSQEANNPYEQYF; DNA: TGCGCCAGCAGCCAAGAGGCCAACAACCCCTACGAGCAGTACTTC
D: NA; size: few; J: TRBJ2-3; V: TRBV20-1; CDR3: CSASKWVGQYF; DNA: TGCAGTGCTTCCAAATGGGTCGGGCAGTATTTT
D: NA; size: NA; J: TRBJ2-5; V: TRBV20-1; CDR3: CSARDGLHTQETQYF; DNA: TGCAGTGCTAGAGATGGGCTCCATACCCAAGAGACCCAGTACTTC
D: NA; size: few; J: TRBJ2-5; V: TRBV20-1; CDR3: CSAITDTRQETQYF; DNA: TGCAGTGCTATTACAGATACCCGGCAAGAGACCCAGTACTTC
D: NA; size: few; J: TRBJ1-2; V: TRBV27; CDR3: CASHPIVRSSSHGYTF; DNA: TGTGCCAGCCATCCTATTGTCAGGTCGTCGTCCCATGGCTACACCTTC
D: NA; size: few; J: TRBJ2-1; V: TRBV10-3; CDR3: CAISESGRGYNEQFF; DNA: TGTGCCATCAGTGAGTCTGGGAGAGGTTACAATGAGCAGTTCTTC
D: TRBD1; size: NA; J: TRBJ1-2; V: TRBV10-3; CDR3: CAISDYGTGSGYTF; DNA: TGTGCCATCAGTGATTATGGGACAGGGAGTGGCTACACCTTC
D: NA; size: NA; J: TRBJ1-1; V: TRBV30; CDR3: CAIEGAEAFF; DNA: TGTGCTATAGAGGGGGCTGAAGCTTTCTTT
D: NA; size: NA; J: TRBJ2-5; V: TRBV7-8; CDR3: CASSLDPGVETQYF; DNA: TGTGCCAGCAGCTTAGATCCCGGAGTGGAGACCCAGTACTTC
D: TRBD1; size: once; J: TRBJ1-2; V: TRBV7-2; CDR3: CASSFRGEGYGYTF; DNA: TGTGCCAGCAGCTTCAGGGGGGAGGGCTATGGCTACACCTTC
D: NA; size: few; J: TRBJ1-2; V: TRBV6-5; CDR3: CASTPGGQALYGYTF; DNA: TGTGCCAGCACTCCTGGTGGGCAGGCACTTTATGGCTACACCTTC
D: TRBD2; size: few; J: TRBJ2-5; V: TRBV3-1; CDR3: CASSQVLAGGQETQYF; DNA: TGTGCCAGCAGCCAAGTCCTAGCGGGAGGCCAAGAGACCCAGTACTTC
D: NA; size: few; J: TRBJ2-5; V: TRBV3-1; CDR3: CASSRASGTQYF; DNA: TGTGCCAGTTCGAGGGCGTCGGGGACCCAGTACTTC
D: NA; size: NA; J: TRBJ2-5; V: TRBV5-6; CDR3: CASSLSRVGETQYF; DNA: TGTGCCAGCAGCTTGAGTCGGGTGGGAGAGACCCAGTACTTC
D: TRBD1; size: NA; J: TRBJ1-5; V: TRBV9; CDR3: CASSVGGTEVQPQHF; DNA: TGTGCCAGCAGCGTAGGTGGGACAGAGGTCCAGCCCCAGCATTTT
D: NA; size: NA; J: TRBJ2-5; V: TRBV5-8; CDR3: CASSFIRRDAQETQYF; DNA: TGTGCCAGCAGCTTCATCCGGCGGGATGCCCAAGAGACCCAGTACTTC
D: NA; size: few; J: TRBJ1-4; V: TRBV7-6; CDR3: CASSLRGLGSKKLFF; DNA: TGTGCCAGCAGCCTCCGCGGACTGGGCTCAAAGAAACTGTTTTTT
D: TRBD2; size: few; J: TRBJ2-7; V: TRBV4-1; CDR3: CASSQENPGLAGSYEQYF; DNA: TGCGCCAGCAGCCAAGAAAATCCAGGACTAGCGGGCTCCTACGAGCAGTACTTC
D: NA; size: NA; J: TRBJ2-6; V: TRBV20-1; CDR3: CSARDVGRGFGANVLTF; DNA: TGCAGTGCTAGAGATGTTGGCAGGGGTTTTGGGGCCAACGTCCTGACTTTC
D: TRBD1; size: NA; J: TRBJ1-5; V: TRBV25-1; CDR3: CASSDKQGAGNQPQHF; DNA: TGTGCCAGCAGTGATAAACAGGGGGCCGGCAATCAGCCCCAGCATTTT
D: NA; size: NA; J: TRBJ2-1; V: TRBV28; CDR3: CASISAEHQFF; DNA: TGTGCCAGCATTTCCGCGGAACATCAGTTCTTC
D: NA; size: NA; J: TRBJ1-2; V: TRBV28; CDR3: CASSLVPRNYGYTF; DNA: TGTGCCAGCAGTTTAGTACCTCGGAACTATGGCTACACCTTC
D: TRBD2; size: few; J: TRBJ2-5; V: TRBV28; CDR3: CASSSGLAGPQETQYF; DNA: TGTGCCAGCAGTTCAGGACTAGCGGGTCCCCAAGAGACCCAGTACTTC
D: TRBD2; size: NA; J: TRBJ2-7; V: TRBV20-1; CDR3: CSAKSTSGSPYEQYF; DNA: TGCAGTGCTAAATCGACTAGCGGGAGTCCCTACGAGCAGTACTTC
D: TRBD2; size: NA; J: TRBJ2-1; V: TRBV27; CDR3: CASSTDVVPREGRRAEQFF; DNA: TGTGCCAGCAGTACCGACGTGGTCCCGCGGGAGGGCCGGCGCGCTGAGCAGTTCTTC
D: TRBD2; size: NA; J: TRBJ2-1; V: TRBV7-2; CDR3: CASSWSPTGGDNEQFF; DNA: TGTGCCAGCAGCTGGTCCCCAACGGGGGGGGACAATGAGCAGTTCTTC
D: NA; size: many; J: TRBJ2-1; V: TRBV12-3/TRBV12-4; CDR3: CASSQGHYNEQFF; DNA: TGTGCCAGCAGCCAGGGACATTACAATGAGCAGTTCTTC
D: TRBD1; size: NA; J: TRBJ2-3; V: TRBV5-6; CDR3: CASSWRDRYQDTQYF; DNA: TGTGCCAGCAGCTGGAGGGACAGGTATCAAGATACGCAGTATTTT